This TCR beta chain comes out of a study of blood T cell repertoires in COVID-19. Study background: T cells, B-cell-depleted T cells, or PBMCs provided the cDNA or gDNA that served as material.

Per the authors' pipeline: Amplification of reference gene primers provided the estimated nucleated cell counts. Profiled with immunoSEQ multiplex PCR; TCRdb holds only in-frame clones, not every one. V and J calls and clone size follow that table, whereas D and trimming were derived from the DNA. Here the sample spans more than 40,000 clones, over 75% being singletons. Germline V gives CDR1 SGHTS, CDR2 YDEGEE. This CDR3 spans 16 amino acids. Trimming cost V 5 bases and J 9 bases; bases outside gene matches: 10. The V call is TRBV5-8, the J call TRBJ2-1; 14 bases match TRBD2. Material: peripheral blood. The receptor comes from a man aged 50 or older with active COVID-19. The CDR3 sequence: CASRSPGLAGVSEQFF. DNA of the CDR3: TGTGCCAGCAGGAGCCCGGGACTAGCGGGAGTCAGTGAGCAGTTCTTC.